The text below deals with one TCR beta chain. No antigen is known for it. This sample was taken from a study of cytomegalovirus exposure and HLA in healthy donors. The wider study: Prior work identified around 120 million unique TCR beta sequences in 190 million or so T cells.

CDR3 length: 13 residues. Trimming took off 6 bases at V and 8 bases at J, with 16 bases between the two ends. In germline, CDR1 is MDHEN, CDR2 SYDVKM. Amplification used 60 Vbeta primers and 13 Jbeta primers. Data came from immunoSEQ multiplex PCR; TCRdb stores just in-frame clones and leaves some out. Of about 130,000 clones listed, roughly 70% are singletons. Study-level findings and limits: There were approximately 150 TCR beta chains listed as cytomegalovirus-associated. Later analysis identified a missense DCLRE1C variant that was linked to TCR beta V- and J-gene trimming. Generally TCR sequences proved uncommon, though certain public TCRs appeared in numerous donors.

V and J are TRBV28 and TRBJ1-2, with a weak D call TRBD1 (5 bases). Input material: PBMCs. The receptor was isolated from a man aged 18 to 35 in good health and CMV-seropositive. CDR3 sequence: CASSSGGYLGYTF. DNA for the CDR3: TGTGCCAGCAGCTCGGGGGGTTACCTGGGCTACACCTTC.